A single sample gave rise to the 3 T cell receptor beta chains below, sequenced in a study of blood T cell repertoires in COVID-19. Clones were read by immunoSEQ multiplex PCR, and TCRdb kept only the in-frame ones, dropping some. Among about 75,000 clones listed, around 84% were seen once. Sequencing was carried out using peripheral blood. Source of these receptors: a woman in her forties or fifties with acute or convalescent COVID-19.

In its sample, this clone was seen once. This chain joins TRBV6-2 or TRBV6-3 and TRBJ2-7; tentative D call: TRBD2 (6 bases). V was pared by 6 bases and J by 3 bases, with 9 bases between. The CDR3 covers 12 residues. The V gene's germline CDR1 is MNHEY and CDR2 SVGEGT. CDR3 DNA: TGTGCCAGCAGCAACGGGGGCTACGAGCAGTACTTC. The encoded protein is CASSNGGYEQYF.

The chain combines TRBV9 with TRBJ1-1, with TRBD1 matching over 8 bases. CDR1 is SGDLS, CDR2 YYNGEE, per germline. After removal of 2 bases from V and 1 base from J, the junction contained 10 bases not matched to a gene. The CDR3 extends over 17 amino acids. For the CDR3, the DNA is TGTGCCAGCAGCGTCGGCGACAGGGGAGGTCCGAACACTGAAGCTTTCTTT. This gives the protein CASSVGDRGGPNTEAFF.

The CDR3 DNA reads as TGTGCCAGCAGCTCCGCAGGGGGCGTCGGCTATGGCTACACCTTC. It codes for CASSSAGGVGYGYTF. This chain connects TRBV7-8 to TRBJ1-2; the match to TRBD1 covers 8 bases. CDR3 length: 15 amino acids. Looked up from germline, CDR1 is SGHVS and CDR2 is FQNEAQ. V was pared by 4 bases and J by 4 bases, with 8 bases of the junction left unmatched.